This T cell receptor beta chain was sequenced in a study of blood T cells in healthy people across ages. General study results and limits: TCR beta diversity per million T cells fell roughly linearly with age.

With 6 bases removed from V and 6 bases from J, the gap between germline ends came to 15 bases. Germline values: CDR1 DFQATT, CDR2 SNEGSKA (reference sequence). The CDR3 is made up of 13 amino acids. Combining a sample-barcoded 5' primer with a J-beta primer mix, a second PCR ran for 7 to 11 cycles. MiXCR, run by TCRdb on the 5' RACE reads, gives a single entry per CDR3 protein. The table shows some 1,800,000 distinct CDR3 sequences, with 35% to 50% occurring only once. This clonotype was counted only a few times. Its antigen remains unidentified. The sequencing input was blood. The rearrangement joins TRBV20-1 to TRBJ2-4; D possibly matches TRBD1 or TRBD2 (7 bases each). The TCR comes from a human donor in good health. The CDR3 DNA follows: TGCAGTGCAAAGGGGGCGGGGGTAAACATTCAGTACTTC. This sequence encodes CSAKGAGVNIQYF.